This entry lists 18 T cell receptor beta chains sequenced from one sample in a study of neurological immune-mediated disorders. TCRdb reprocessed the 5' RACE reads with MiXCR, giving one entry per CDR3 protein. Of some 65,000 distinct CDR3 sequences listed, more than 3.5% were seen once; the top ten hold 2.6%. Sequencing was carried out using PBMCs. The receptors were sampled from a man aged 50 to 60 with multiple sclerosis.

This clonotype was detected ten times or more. DNA for the CDR3: TGTGCCAGCAGTACCTCGCTCCAGGGCTACGAGCAGTACTTC. Protein sequence: CASSTSLQGYEQYF. The chain is built from TRBV5-6 and TRBJ2-7; D possibly corresponds to TRBD1 (5 bases). Per the germline V gene, CDR1 is SGHDT and CDR2 is YYEEEE. The CDR3 length is 14 residues. Trimming removed 5 bases at V and 3 bases at J, with 15 bases between.

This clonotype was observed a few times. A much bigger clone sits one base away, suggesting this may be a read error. The DNA of the CDR3 is TGTGCCACCAGCAGCCGGGAAAGGGATTTTGAGCAGTACGTC. It is translated as CATSSRERDFEQYV. The chain couples TRBV15 to TRBJ2-7; a weak D match, TRBD2 (5 bases). V gave up 3 bases and J gave up 7 bases, with 16 bases separating them. This CDR3 comprises 14 residues. The V gene's germline CDR1 is LNHNV and CDR2 YYDKDF (reference sequence).

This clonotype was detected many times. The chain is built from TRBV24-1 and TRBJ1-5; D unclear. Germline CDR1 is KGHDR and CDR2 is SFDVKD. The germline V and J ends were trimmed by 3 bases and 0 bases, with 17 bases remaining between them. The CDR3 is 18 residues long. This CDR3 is CATSDNETEEGSNQPQHF. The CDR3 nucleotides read TGTGCCACCAGTGATAACGAGACGGAGGAGGGTAGCAATCAGCCCCAGCATTTT.

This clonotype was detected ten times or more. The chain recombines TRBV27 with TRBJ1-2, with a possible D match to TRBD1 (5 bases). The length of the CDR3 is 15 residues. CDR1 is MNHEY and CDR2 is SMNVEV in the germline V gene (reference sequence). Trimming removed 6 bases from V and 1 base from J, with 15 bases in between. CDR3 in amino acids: CASSLRGDRNYGYTF. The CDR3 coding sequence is TGTGCCAGCAGCCTTAGGGGAGATCGTAACTATGGCTACACCTTC.

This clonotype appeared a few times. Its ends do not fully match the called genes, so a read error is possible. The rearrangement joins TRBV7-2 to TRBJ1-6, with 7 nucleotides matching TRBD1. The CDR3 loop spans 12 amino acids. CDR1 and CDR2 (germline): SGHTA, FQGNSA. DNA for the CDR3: TGTGCCAGCAGCCCCGGGACAGCATCCCTCAACTTT. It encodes CASSPGTASLNF.

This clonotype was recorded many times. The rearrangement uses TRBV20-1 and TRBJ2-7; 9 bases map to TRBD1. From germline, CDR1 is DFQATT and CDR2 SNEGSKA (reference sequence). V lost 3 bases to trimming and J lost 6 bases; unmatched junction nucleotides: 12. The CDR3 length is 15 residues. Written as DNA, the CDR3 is TGCAGTGCTAGCCGCCCCGGGACAGGGTTAGTCGAGCAGTACGTC. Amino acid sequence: CSASRPGTGLVEQYV.

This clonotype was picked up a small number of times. For the CDR3, the DNA is TGCGCCAGCAGCCATGAACGGAGAGGGGGACCGAATGAAAAACTGTTTTTT. It translates to CASSHERRGGPNEKLFF. The V and J genes are TRBV4-1 and TRBJ1-4; a weak D match, TRBD1 (6 bases). Trimming cost V 3 bases and J 5 bases, with 19 bases left between them. Germline CDR1 reads MGHRA; CDR2 reads YSYEKL. CDR3 length: 17 residues.

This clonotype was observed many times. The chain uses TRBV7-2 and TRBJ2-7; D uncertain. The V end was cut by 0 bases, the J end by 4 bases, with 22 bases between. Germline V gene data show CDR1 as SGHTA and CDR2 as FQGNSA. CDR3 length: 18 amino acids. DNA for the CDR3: TGTGCCAGCAGCTTAGCCGGTATAGGGTCCGCCAGATCTTACGAGCAGTACTTC. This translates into CASSLAGIGSARSYEQYF.

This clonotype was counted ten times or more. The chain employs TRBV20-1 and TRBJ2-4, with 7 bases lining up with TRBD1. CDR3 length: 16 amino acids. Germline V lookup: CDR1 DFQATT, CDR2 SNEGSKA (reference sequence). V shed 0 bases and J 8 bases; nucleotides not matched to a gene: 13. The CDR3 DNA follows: TGCAGTGCTAGAGAACTACAGACAGGGCGAGGGGACATTCAGTACTTC. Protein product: CSARELQTGRGDIQYF.

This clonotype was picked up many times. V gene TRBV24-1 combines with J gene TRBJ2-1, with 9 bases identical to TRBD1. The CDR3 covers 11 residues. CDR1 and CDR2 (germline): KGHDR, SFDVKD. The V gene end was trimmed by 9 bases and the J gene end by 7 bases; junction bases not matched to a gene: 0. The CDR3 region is CATDRGNEQFF. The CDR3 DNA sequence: TGTGCCACCGACAGGGGGAATGAGCAGTTCTTC.

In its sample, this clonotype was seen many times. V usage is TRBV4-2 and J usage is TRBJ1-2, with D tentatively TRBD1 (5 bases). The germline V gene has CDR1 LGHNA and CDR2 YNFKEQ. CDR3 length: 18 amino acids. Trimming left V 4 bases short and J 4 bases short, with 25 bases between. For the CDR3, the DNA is TGTGCCAGCAGCCCGTCGAGGCAGGGAGGGTTGAGGGTCTATGGCTACACCTTC. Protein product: CASSPSRQGGLRVYGYTF.

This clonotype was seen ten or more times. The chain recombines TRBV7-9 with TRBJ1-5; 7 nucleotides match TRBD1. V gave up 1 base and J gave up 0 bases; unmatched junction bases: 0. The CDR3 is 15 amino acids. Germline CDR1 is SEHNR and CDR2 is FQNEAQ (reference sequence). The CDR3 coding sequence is TGTGCCAGCAGCTTAGGGACAGGTAGCAATCAGCCCCAGCATTTT. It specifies CASSLGTGSNQPQHF.

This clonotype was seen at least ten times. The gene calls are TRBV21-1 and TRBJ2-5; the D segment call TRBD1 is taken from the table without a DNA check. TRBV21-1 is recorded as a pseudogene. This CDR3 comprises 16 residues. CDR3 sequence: CASSKVRRRGGLAQYF. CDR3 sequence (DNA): TGTGCCAGCAGCAAAGTTCGTAGGAGGGGGGGTTTGGCCCAGTACTTC.

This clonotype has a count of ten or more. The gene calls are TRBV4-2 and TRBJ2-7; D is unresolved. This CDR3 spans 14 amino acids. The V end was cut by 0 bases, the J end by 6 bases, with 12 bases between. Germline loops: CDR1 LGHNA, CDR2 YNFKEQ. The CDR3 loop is CASSQDQVSPEQYF. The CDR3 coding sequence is TGTGCCAGCAGCCAAGATCAAGTATCGCCCGAGCAGTACTTC.

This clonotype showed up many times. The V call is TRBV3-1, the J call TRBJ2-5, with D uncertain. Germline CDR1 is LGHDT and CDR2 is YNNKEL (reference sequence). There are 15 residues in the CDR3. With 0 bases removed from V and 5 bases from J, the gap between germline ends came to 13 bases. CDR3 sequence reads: CASSQERSPLETQYF. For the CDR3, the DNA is TGTGCCAGCAGCCAAGAACGAAGTCCGCTTGAGACCCAGTACTTC.

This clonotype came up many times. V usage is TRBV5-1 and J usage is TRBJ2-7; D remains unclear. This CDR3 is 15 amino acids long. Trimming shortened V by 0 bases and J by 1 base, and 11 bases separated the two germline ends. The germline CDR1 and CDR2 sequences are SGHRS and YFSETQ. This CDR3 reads CASSLGAGRSYEQYF. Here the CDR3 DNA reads TGCGCCAGCAGCTTGGGAGCTGGCAGGTCCTACGAGCAGTACTTC.

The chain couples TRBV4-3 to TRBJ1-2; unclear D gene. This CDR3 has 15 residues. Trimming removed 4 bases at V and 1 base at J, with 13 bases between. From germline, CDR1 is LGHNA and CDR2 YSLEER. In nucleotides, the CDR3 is TGCGCCAGCAGCCGACTGAAGGGATTTAACTATGGCTACACCTTC. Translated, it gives CASSRLKGFNYGYTF.

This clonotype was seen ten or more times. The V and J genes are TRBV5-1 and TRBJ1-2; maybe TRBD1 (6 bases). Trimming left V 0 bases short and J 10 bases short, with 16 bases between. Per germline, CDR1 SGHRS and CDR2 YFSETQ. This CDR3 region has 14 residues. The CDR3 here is CASSLGLQGVDYTF. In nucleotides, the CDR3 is TGCGCCAGCAGCTTGGGACTACAGGGAGTCGACTACACCTTC.